This T cell receptor (beta chain) was sequenced for a study of technical replicates of blood from a handful of donors. This CDR3 comprises 15 residues. Germline V lookup: CDR1 SGHVS, CDR2 FNYEAQ. Germline trimming cut 7 bases from V and 3 bases from J; bases unmatched to any gene: 10. Profiled with immunoSEQ multiplex PCR; TCRdb holds only in-frame clones, not every one. The profile covers 67,000 or so clones, with 95% appearing a single time and 0.24% taken by the ten largest. The TCR sequence derives from a human donor in good health. Source material: T cells isolated from PBMCs. V usage is TRBV7-6 and J usage is TRBJ2-5, with 8 bases aligning to TRBD2. For the CDR3, the DNA is TGTGCCAGCATCGTTGGCGGGGGGCGAAAAGAGACCCAGTACTTC. Translating gives CASIVGGGRKETQYF.